This T cell receptor (beta chain) was sequenced for a study of blood T cell repertoires in COVID-19. The overall study: Material from acute and convalescent COVID-19 was sourced from the United States, Italy and Spain. In each case, the material was cDNA or gDNA derived from T cells, B-cell-depleted T cells, or PBMCs.

Looked up from germline, CDR1 is SGHTA and CDR2 is FQGTGA. The CDR3 spans 15 residues. V lost 4 bases, J lost 0 bases, and 4 bases stayed unmatched. How the authors handled the data: Amplification of reference gene primers was used by the study to estimate nucleated cell counts. Clones were read by immunoSEQ multiplex PCR, and TCRdb kept only the in-frame ones, dropping some. Clone size and V and J calls were adopted from that table, with D and trimming inferred from the DNA. Of roughly 700,000 clones in the sample, 70% to 90% were seen once. This clonotype originated in a woman aged 18-29 years with acute or convalescent COVID-19. Sequenced input: peripheral blood. This rearrangement joins TRBV7-3 to TRBJ2-3, with 7 bases identical to TRBD1. The CDR3 here is CASSSQGYSTDTQYF. As DNA, the CDR3 is TGTGCCAGCAGCTCACAGGGGTATAGCACAGATACGCAGTATTTT.